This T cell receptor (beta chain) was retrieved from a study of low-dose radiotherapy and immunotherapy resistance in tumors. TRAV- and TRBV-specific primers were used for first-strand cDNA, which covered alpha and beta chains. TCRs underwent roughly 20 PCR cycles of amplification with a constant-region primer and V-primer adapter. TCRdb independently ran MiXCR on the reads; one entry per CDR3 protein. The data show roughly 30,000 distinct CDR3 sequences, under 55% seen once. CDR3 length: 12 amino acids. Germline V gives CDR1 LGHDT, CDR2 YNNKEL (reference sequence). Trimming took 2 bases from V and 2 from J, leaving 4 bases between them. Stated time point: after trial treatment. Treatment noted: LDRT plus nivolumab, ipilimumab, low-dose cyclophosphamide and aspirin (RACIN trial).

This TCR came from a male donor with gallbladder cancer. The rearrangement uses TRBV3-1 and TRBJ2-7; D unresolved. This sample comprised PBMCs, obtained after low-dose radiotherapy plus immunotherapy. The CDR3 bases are TGTGCCAGCAGCCAACGGACCTACGAGCAGTACTTC. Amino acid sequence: CASSQRTYEQYF.